This T cell receptor beta chain was sequenced during a study of neurological immune-mediated disorders. Study-wide findings and caveats: The absence of shared CDR3 amino acid sequences among expanded clones across subjects suggests private repertoires in all groups. The greatest TCR clonal expansion appeared in HTLV-1-associated myelopathy and the smallest, falling below healthy controls, in multiple sclerosis.

Where libraries were unsorted, they were derived from 2 million PBMCs stored at -80 degrees C. V shed 4 bases and J shed 0 bases, with 2 bases lying between them. Germline V lookup: CDR1 KGHSH, CDR2 LQKENI. The CDR3 covers 12 residues. There are many counts of this clonotype. Its antigen is still unknown. Synthesis of cDNA was accomplished via 5'RACE employing 10-nucleotide random UMIs. TCRdb reanalysed the 5' RACE reads using MiXCR and keeps one entry per CDR3 protein. The table has 25,000 to 35,000 distinct CDR3 sequences, about 1.6% seen once. The V call is TRBV18, the J call TRBJ2-3; D is unclear. The clonotype originates from a woman aged 25 to 39 with multiple sclerosis. Sequenced input: PBMCs. DNA for the CDR3: TGTGCCAGCTCACTAAGCACAGATACGCAGTATTTT. Amino acid sequence: CASSLSTDTQYF.